The sequence of this T cell receptor (beta chain) was determined in a study of human T cells and chemical hapten exposure. Study context: Diphenylcyclopropenone, dosed weekly to the scalp, was given to patients throughout the roughly 23-week study. Minor pooled library volume differences mainly drove per-sample TCR yield variation.

This clonotype has just a few counts. As for time point: patch test 2, 6 weeks after DPC sensitization. Treatment of the sample: therapeutic diphenylcyclopropenone sensitization with weekly scalp DPC. One entry per CDR3 protein, called by TCRdb with MiXCR from the RACE reads. The sample lists some 88,000 distinct CDR3 sequences; 11% were seen once. The CDR3 runs to 11 residues. Germline V gives CDR1 SGHTA, CDR2 FQGNSA. V dropped 6 bases and J dropped 8 bases, with 9 bases sitting between them. The receptor comes from a man aged 40-49 years with alopecia areata. Some clones in this sample may be carry-over from other donors' samples. V gene TRBV7-2 combines with J gene TRBJ2-3; no clear D. The sequences come from whole blood, collected in connection with sensitization to the hapten diphenylcyclopropenone (DPC). CDR3 nucleotide sequence: TGTGCCAGCAGTAACGGCGGTACGCAGTATTTT. This encodes CASSNGGTQYF.